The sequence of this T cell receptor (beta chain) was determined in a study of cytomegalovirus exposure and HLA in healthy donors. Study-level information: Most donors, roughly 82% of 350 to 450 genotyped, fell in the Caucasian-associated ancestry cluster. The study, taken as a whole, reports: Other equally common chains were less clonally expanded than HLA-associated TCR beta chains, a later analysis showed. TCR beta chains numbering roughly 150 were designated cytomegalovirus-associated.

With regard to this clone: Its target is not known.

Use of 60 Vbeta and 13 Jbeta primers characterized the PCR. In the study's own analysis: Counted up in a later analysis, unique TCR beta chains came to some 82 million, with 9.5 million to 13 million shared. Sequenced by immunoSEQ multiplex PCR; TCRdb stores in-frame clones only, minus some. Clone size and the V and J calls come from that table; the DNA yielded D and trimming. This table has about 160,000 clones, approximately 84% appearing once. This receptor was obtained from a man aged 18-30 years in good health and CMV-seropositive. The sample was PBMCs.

The CDR3 DNA reads TGTGCCACCAGCAGAAATGGCCAGAGGGGGAGTACTTATGGCTACACCTTC. Translated, it gives CATSRNGQRGSTYGYTF. The chain combines TRBV15 with TRBJ1-2; the D gene is possibly TRBD1 (6 bases). Germline CDR1 LNHNV, CDR2 YYDKDF (reference sequence). The CDR3 has 17 residues. Trimming took off 2 bases at V and 5 bases at J, with 21 bases between the two ends.